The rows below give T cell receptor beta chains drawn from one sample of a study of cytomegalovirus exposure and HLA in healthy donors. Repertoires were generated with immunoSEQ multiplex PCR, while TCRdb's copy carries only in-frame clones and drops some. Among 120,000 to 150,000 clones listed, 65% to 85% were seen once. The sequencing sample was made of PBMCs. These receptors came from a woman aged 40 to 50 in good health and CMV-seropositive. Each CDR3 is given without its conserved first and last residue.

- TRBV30 AWRGQLEGEQY
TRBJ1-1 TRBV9 ASSVGGTGDVGTEAF
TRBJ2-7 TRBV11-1 ASSKGTGISSYEQY
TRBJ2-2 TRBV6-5 ASSGGRDTGELF
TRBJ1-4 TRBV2 ASSDPGGGGGEKLF
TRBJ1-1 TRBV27 AVRPFGQGDTEAF
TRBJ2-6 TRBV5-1 AIKTGSSGANVLT
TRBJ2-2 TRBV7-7 ASSRTGDRGELF
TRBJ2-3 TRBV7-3 ASSLGLAATDTQY
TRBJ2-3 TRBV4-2 ASSHPSGDTQY
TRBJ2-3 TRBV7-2 ASSLGADTQY
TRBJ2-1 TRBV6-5 ASSYRRGGDNEQF
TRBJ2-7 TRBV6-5 ASSYVRYEQY
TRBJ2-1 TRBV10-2 ASGQGAAYNEQF
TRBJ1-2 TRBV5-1 ASSPDRDFINYGYT
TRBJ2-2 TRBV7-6 ASSPQTGRAGELF
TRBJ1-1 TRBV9 ASSVGQGGMNTEAF
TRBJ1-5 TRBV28 ASSPPDRGHQPQH
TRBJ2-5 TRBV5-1 ASSPQSETQY
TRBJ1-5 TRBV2 ASRQQYSNQPQH
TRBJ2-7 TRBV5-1 ASSLEGRGGSEQY
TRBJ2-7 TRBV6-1 ASSEAGAVYEQY